These 25 T cell receptor beta chains came from one sample sequenced in a study of T cell responses to AZD1222 COVID-19 vaccine. Libraries were prepared by immunoSEQ multiplex PCR; TCRdb keeps only in-frame clonotypes and omits some of them. The table includes some 150,000 clones, approximately 92% detected once. Sequenced material: peripheral blood, taken 28 days after the second AZD1222 dose. These receptors were taken from an adult who received the AZD1222 COVID-19 vaccine.

The chain joins TRBV2 to TRBJ2-7; TRBD2 aligns across 7 bases. This CDR3 region has 14 residues. The germline V gene encodes CDR1 SNHLY and CDR2 FYNNEI. Losses at the gene ends were 7 bases for V and 9 bases for J; bases not matched to a gene: 15. The chain's CDR3 is CASIPLAVLRVQYF. CDR3 coding DNA: TGTGCCAGCATACCTCTAGCGGTTCTACGAGTGCAGTACTTC.

The V call is TRBV9, the J call TRBJ2-1; no reliable D call. V shed 0 bases and J shed 0 bases, with 13 bases lying between them. CDR1 and CDR2 (germline): SGDLS, YYNGEE. The CDR3 runs 17 residues. The CDR3 sequence: CASSVDPHSSSYNEQFF. Written as DNA, the CDR3 is TGTGCCAGCAGCGTAGACCCCCACAGCAGCTCCTACAATGAGCAGTTCTTC.

The gene calls are TRBV7-2 and TRBJ1-3, with TRBD1 matching over 8 bases. Losses at the gene ends were 4 bases for V and 0 bases for J; bases not matched to a gene: 2. The CDR3 extends over 15 amino acids. The germline gives CDR1 SGHTA, CDR2 FQGNSA. This CDR3 is CASSSTGDSGNTIYF. DNA for the CDR3: TGTGCCAGCAGCTCGACAGGGGACTCTGGAAACACCATATATTTT.

V is TRBV5-4 and J is TRBJ1-5; 8 bases match TRBD1. The V and J ends lost 4 bases and 2 bases, in that order; junction bases with no gene match: 11. This CDR3 contains 17 residues. From germline, CDR1 is SGHNT and CDR2 YYREEE (reference sequence). As DNA, the CDR3 is TGTGCCAGCAGCACCACGACAGGGGATGGCGGCAATCAGCCCCAGCATTTT. Its protein is CASSTTTGDGGNQPQHF.

The J gene is TRBJ2-7, the V gene TRBV19; D is perhaps TRBD2 (6 bases). In germline, CDR1 is LNHDA, CDR2 SQIVND (reference sequence). V was pared by 5 bases and J by 6 bases, with 20 bases between. This CDR3 has 15 residues. CDR3 DNA sequence: TGTGCCAGTAGTTTGGTGTGGGACTCCGGTCGCGAGCAGTACTTC. It codes for CASSLVWDSGREQYF.

The rearrangement links TRBV19 to TRBJ1-2; no clear D gene. The CDR3 extends over 13 amino acids. Trimming pared 5 bases from V and 5 bases from J, leaving 12 bases between. Germline V lookup: CDR1 LNHDA, CDR2 SQIVND (reference sequence). The chain's CDR3 is CASSRAREYGYTF. The CDR3 DNA is TGTGCCAGTAGTCGCGCCAGAGAATATGGCTACACCTTC.

This clone was counted only a few times. The V and J genes are TRBV3-1 (or the pseudogene TRBV3-2) and TRBJ1-1; D remains ambiguous. Germline lookup yields CDR1 LGHDT and CDR2 YNNKEL (reference sequence). There are 14 residues in the CDR3. Trimming stripped 2 bases from V and 4 bases from J, with 11 bases between. The CDR3 DNA sequence: TGTGCCAGCAGCCAAATCGCTGGAGCCACTGAAGCTTTCTTT. Protein sequence: CASSQIAGATEAFF.

This clone was detected only once. The gene calls are TRBV11-3 and TRBJ1-3; no clear D gene. V was clipped by 5 bases and J by 1 base, with 9 bases between them. CDR1 is SGHNT, CDR2 YENEEA, per germline. The CDR3 has 14 amino acids. CDR3 sequence: CASSPGSSGNTIYF. In nucleotides, the CDR3 is TGTGCCAGCAGCCCAGGTTCTTCTGGAAACACCATATATTTT.

The chain carries TRBV11-2 and TRBJ1-2; tentatively, D is TRBD1 (6 bases). V was shortened by 1 base and J by 3 bases, with 9 bases between the two germline ends. The CDR3 covers 14 residues. The germline gives CDR1 SGHAT, CDR2 FQNNGV. CDR3 protein: CASSLGSGDYGYTF. DNA of the CDR3: TGTGCCAGCAGCTTAGGGTCAGGGGACTATGGCTACACCTTC.

The rearrangement links TRBV2 to TRBJ1-5; no definite D call. This CDR3 region has 15 residues. The germline V and J ends were trimmed by 3 bases and 0 bases, with 9 bases remaining between them. In germline, CDR1 is SNHLY, CDR2 FYNNEI. CDR3 nucleotides: TGTGCCAGCAGTGACGGAAGATTTAGCAATCAGCCCCAGCATTTT. Residues: CASSDGRFSNQPQHF. The whole variable domain, remainder taken from reference TRBV2 and TRBJ1-5, is EPEVTQTPSHQVTQMGQEVILRCVPISNHLYFYWYRQILGQKVEFLVSFYNNEISEKSEIFDDQFSVERPDGSNFTLKIRSTKLEDSAMYFCASSDGRFSNQPQHFGDGTRLSIL.

This CDR3 is CASSISGRKDEQFF. The CDR3 DNA is TGTGCCAGCAGTATTAGCGGGAGAAAGGATGAGCAGTTCTTC. The V and J genes are TRBV6-5 and TRBJ2-1; TRBD2 matches 9 bases. There are 14 residues in the CDR3. The J segment lost 8 bases and the V segment lost 5 bases, leaving 7 bases of the junction unmatched. From germline, CDR1 is MNHEY and CDR2 SVGAGI.

This sequence joins TRBV4-2 and TRBJ2-2; D perhaps matches TRBD2 (5 bases). The CDR3 loop spans 15 amino acids. V lost 5 bases to trimming and J lost 1 base, with 11 bases between them. CDR1 and CDR2 from the germline V gene are LGHNA and YNFKEQ. The CDR3 reads CASSGTTRNTGELFF. The CDR3 DNA reads as TGTGCCAGCAGCGGAACAACTAGGAACACCGGGGAGCTGTTTTTT.

This sequence joins TRBV6-5 and TRBJ2-2; 10 nucleotides agree with TRBD1. CDR3 length equals 15 residues. Per the germline V gene, CDR1 is MNHEY and CDR2 is SVGAGI. J gave up 5 bases and V 7 bases, and 7 bases lay outside the gene matches. CDR3 sequence reads: CASTPRTGGTGELFF. The CDR3 DNA is TGTGCCAGCACCCCTCGGACAGGGGGTACCGGGGAGCTGTTTTTT.

The sample holds one count of this clone. V and J are TRBV4-1 and TRBJ2-3; 12 nucleotides agree with TRBD2. V shed 1 base, J shed 3 bases, and the junction held 5 bases outside the gene matches. Per germline, CDR1 MGHRA and CDR2 YSYEKL. CDR3 length: 17 amino acids. CDR3 DNA: TGCGCCAGCAGCCAAGGGCGACTAGCGGGAGATACAGATACGCAGTATTTT. It specifies CASSQGRLAGDTDTQYF.

The gene calls are TRBV5-5 and TRBJ1-2, with D perhaps matching TRBD1 (6 bases). The CDR3 totals 13 residues. V was cut by 3 bases and J by 9 bases, with 15 bases left in between. Germline CDR1 is SGHKS and CDR2 is YYEKEE (reference sequence). The CDR3 is CASSSDSLQSYTF. DNA of the CDR3: TGTGCCAGCAGCTCGGACAGTCTCCAGAGCTACACCTTC.

The chain employs TRBV7-2 and TRBJ1-1, with no clear D. Trimming cost V 1 base and J 7 bases, with 10 bases left between them. The CDR3 is 13 amino acids. The germline gives CDR1 SGHTA, CDR2 FQGNSA. The CDR3 here is CASSLGQVLEAFF. The CDR3 nucleotides read TGTGCCAGCAGCTTAGGGCAGGTTCTTGAAGCTTTCTTT.

J is TRBJ1-2 and V is TRBV19, with a possible D match to TRBD1 (5 bases). Germline lookup yields CDR1 LNHDA and CDR2 SQIVND (reference sequence). V was cut by 5 bases and J by 4 bases, with 11 bases left in between. CDR3 length: 13 amino acids. The CDR3 region has the DNA TGTGCCAGTAGTTCGGGACTACTCTATGGCTACACCTTC. Translating gives CASSSGLLYGYTF.

The rearrangement joins TRBV27 to TRBJ2-7; TRBD2 might be the D (6 bases). This CDR3 contains 15 residues. Germline lookup yields CDR1 MNHEY and CDR2 SMNVEV (reference sequence). V lost 0 bases and J 3 bases, leaving 12 bases between the germline ends. The CDR3 here is CASSLSGTSLYEQYF. CDR3 bases: TGTGCCAGCAGTTTATCGGGGACTTCCCTCTACGAGCAGTACTTC.

The V call is TRBV5-1, the J call TRBJ1-5; D call uncertain. This CDR3 has 13 amino acids. Germline loops: CDR1 SGHRS, CDR2 YFSETQ. With 0 bases removed from V and 4 bases from J, the gap between germline ends came to 5 bases. CDR3 nucleotides: TGCGCCAGCAGCTTGGGCGAGAATCAGCCCCAGCATTTT. This sequence encodes CASSLGENQPQHF.

This chain uses TRBV14 with TRBJ1-1, with D maybe TRBD1 (6 bases). This CDR3 has 13 residues. Germline V gene lookup returns CDR1 SGHDN and CDR2 FVKESK. The V gene lost 4 bases and the J gene lost 5 bases, with 11 bases spanning the gap. The CDR3 sequence: CASSLQGRTEAFF. The CDR3 DNA sequence: TGTGCCAGCAGCCTTCAGGGGCGGACTGAAGCTTTCTTT.

This clone was detected only once. CDR3 sequence reads: CASSLSSYREGRDGELFF. CDR3 in DNA: TGTGCCAGCAGTTTATCGAGTTACCGGGAGGGCCGGGATGGGGAGCTGTTTTTT. The chain employs TRBV27 and TRBJ2-2; 8 positions match TRBD2. The trim removed 0 bases at V and 8 bases at J, leaving 14 bases unmatched. Germline CDR1 and CDR2: MNHEY and SMNVEV (reference sequence). The CDR3 loop spans 18 amino acids.

The chain employs TRBV7-6 and TRBJ1-4; 7 bases map to TRBD1. The V gene's germline CDR1 is SGHVS and CDR2 FNYEAQ. CDR3 length: 13 amino acids. V trimming: 4 bases; J trimming: 7 bases; junction bases outside the gene matches: 3. The CDR3 here is CASSSWTGEKLFF. CDR3 DNA sequence: TGTGCCAGCAGCTCCTGGACAGGTGAAAAACTGTTTTTT.

CDR3 nucleotide sequence: TGCAGCGTTGGGACTCACAGCCGCGAGCAGTACTTC. This encodes CSVGTHSREQYF. This chain joins TRBV29-1 and TRBJ2-7, with D possibly TRBD2 on 5 matching bases. The CDR3 sequence is 12 residues long. V was cut by 4 bases and J by 6 bases, with 13 bases left in between. Germline loops: CDR1 SQVTM, CDR2 ANQGSEA.

This clone was seen just once. This chain uses TRBV5-5 with TRBJ2-7, with D possibly matching TRBD1 (6 bases). CDR3 length equals 16 residues. Trimming took off 2 bases at V and 0 bases at J, with 15 bases between the two ends. Germline assignment: CDR1 SGHKS and CDR2 YYEKEE (reference sequence). The CDR3 DNA sequence: TGTGCCAGCAGCTTACTAGGGGGACGGAGCTCCTACGAGCAGTACTTC. Translated, it gives CASSLLGGRSSYEQYF.

The chain has TRBV28 and TRBJ2-7, with 8 bases fitting TRBD2. CDR3 length: 14 residues. The V and J ends lost 1 base and 3 bases, in that order; junction bases with no gene match: 2. Germline V lookup: CDR1 MDHEN, CDR2 SYDVKM. The CDR3 sequence: CASSLLLADYEQYF. CDR3 DNA sequence: TGTGCCAGCAGTTTATTACTAGCGGACTACGAGCAGTACTTC.